Detailed here is one T cell receptor (beta chain). This clone occurred many times. The antigen this receptor binds is unknown. Per-base qualities were not stored, and no clone one base away is much larger. The data are from a study of metastatic and nonmetastatic thyroid tumors (dated by TCRdb to the early 2020s). About the investigation overall: For patients with malignant and with benign thyroid disease, the researchers compared repertoires between peripheral blood samples and tumor or nodule tissue samples. General conclusions and limits of the study: In both blood and tumor samples, TCR beta diversity was reported to be significantly higher in malignant tumors than in benign nodules.

No patient had received any treatment before thyroid surgery. Using T-cell receptor beta sequencing, the researchers looked back retrospectively at clinical samples from patients, gathered between about 2012 and 2019. Counted from cysteine to phenylalanine, this CDR3 has 20 amino acids. The retained sequence is limited to the CDR3, 60 bases, with the frame set at the first base. V is cut back by 3 bases and J by 1 base, with 20 bases in the junction unmatched. Via the germline V gene (reference sequence), CDR1 is DFQATT and CDR2 SNEGSKA. The library was built by means of PCR. The reads were generated on an Illumina HiSeq 4000. High-throughput sequencing was used to profile the CDR3 region of the TCR beta-chain in every patient. For the original study's pipeline: Drawing on CDR3 differences between clinicopathological groups, the researchers built a classifier meant to tell apart patients with distant-metastatic papillary thyroid cancer. The Shannon index was used to measure repertoire diversity, and the Morisita-Horn index was used to measure how similar tumor and blood repertoires were. Using fastp trimming at Q25 and MiXCR clonotype assembly, TCRdb reanalyzed the public sequencing data and kept in-frame beta chains. These V and J calls derive from TCRdb rather than the authors' analysis. For this sample the table gives some 40,000 clones, of which approximately 20% were detected only once. Around 20% of the sample is held by the ten biggest clonotypes.

This sequence uses TRBV20-1 and TRBJ2-3; a stretch of 9 junction bases matches TRBD2. Sequencing was done on a sample of blood. This TCR derives from a female donor with papillary thyroid cancer or a benign thyroid nodule (not recorded which). Some clones in this sample may be carry-over from other donors' samples. The CDR3 sequence is CSASLFPTSGWGAGTDTQYF. The DNA is TGCAGTGCTAGCCTCTTCCCTACTAGCGGGTGGGGGGCTGGCACAGATACGCAGTATTTT.